What follows is one TCR beta chain and its context. Its specificity is unknown. These data originate in a study of cytomegalovirus exposure and HLA in healthy donors. Findings of the study overall: The study reported that TCR beta sequences accurately predicted HLA-A and HLA-B alleles in most subjects. It was only CMV serostatus that was available as immune exposure information. As a later analysis showed, a missense DCLRE1C variant was linked to trimming of TCR beta V- and J-genes.

CDR1 is SEHNR and CDR2 is FQNEAQ in the germline V gene (reference sequence). CDR3 length: 15 residues. V lost 4 bases and J 6 bases, leaving 19 bases between the germline ends. Vbeta (60) and Jbeta (13) primers were used in the PCR. The protocol was immunoSEQ multiplex PCR, while the TCRdb copy is restricted to in-frame clones and leaves out a portion. The repertoire holds under 200,000 clones, with 79% as singletons. These donors counted as nominally healthy when sampled, but unrecorded immune exposures were likely. Material for sequencing was PBMCs. The receptor was derived from a woman in her 30s in good health and CMV-seropositive. The V gene is TRBV7-9, the J gene TRBJ2-7, with D uncertain. As DNA, the CDR3 is TGTGCCAGCAGCTCGGCGGTCGGTATGGTGGCCGAGCAGTACTTC. It yields the protein CASSSAVGMVAEQYF.